This TCR beta chain was sequenced during a study of blood T cell repertoires in COVID-19. Per the original methods: From reference gene primer amplification, estimates of nucleated cell counts were derived. This table comes from immunoSEQ multiplex PCR, and its TCRdb copy is limited to in-frame clones, with some not included. That table supplies the V and J calls and clone size; D and trimming were determined from the DNA. The repertoire consists of over 200,000 clones, with 75% to 90% occurring once and the leading ten covering about 10%. This clone is a singleton in its sample. The study recruited people aged about 18 to 90 years across about two dozen US areas. Symptom resolution, clearance, or two negative PCRs marked the recovered donors of Cohort 3. Input material: PBMCs or T cells enriched from blood (not recorded which). This sequence was found in a middle-aged man who had recovered from COVID-19.

CDR3 loop: CASSILRDRDGYTF. The CDR3 DNA follows: TGTGCCAGTAGTATCCTCCGGGACAGGGACGGCTACACCTTC. V gene TRBV19 combines with J gene TRBJ1-2, with TRBD1 identical over 9 bases. V lost 3 bases and J lost 8; bases outside the gene matches: 7. This CDR3 is built from 14 residues. The germline V gene encodes CDR1 LNHDA and CDR2 SQIVND (reference sequence).